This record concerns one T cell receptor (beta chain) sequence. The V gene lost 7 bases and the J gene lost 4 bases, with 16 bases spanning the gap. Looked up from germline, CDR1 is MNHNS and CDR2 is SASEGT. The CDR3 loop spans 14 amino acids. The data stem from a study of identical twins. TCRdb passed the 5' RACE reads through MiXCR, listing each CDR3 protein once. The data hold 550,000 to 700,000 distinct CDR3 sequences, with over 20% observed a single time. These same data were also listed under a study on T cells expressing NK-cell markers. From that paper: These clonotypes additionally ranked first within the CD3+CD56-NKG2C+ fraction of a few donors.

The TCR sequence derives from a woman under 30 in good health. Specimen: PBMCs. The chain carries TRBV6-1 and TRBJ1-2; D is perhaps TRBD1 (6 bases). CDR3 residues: CASTAKGRGYGYTF. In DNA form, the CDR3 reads TGTGCCAGCACCGCCAAGGGCAGGGGCTATGGCTACACCTTC.